This TCR beta chain came from a study of response to subunit inactivated influenza vaccine. The length of the CDR3 is 14 residues. V lost 2 bases, J lost 4 bases, and 8 bases lay in between. Study outcomes and limitations: Authors suggested few new T cells are recruited by each seasonal influenza vaccination.

TCRdb analysed the RT-PCR reads with MiXCR anew, one entry per CDR3 protein. The table records 550,000 to 800,000 distinct CDR3 sequences, about 14% of them present only once. There are a few counts of this clonotype. Its antigen is still unknown. Specimen: PBMCs from blood, collected 14 days before vaccination. This sequence originates from a man in his fifties or sixties who received an inactivated influenza vaccine. The V and J genes are TRBV12-3 or TRBV12-4 and TRBJ2-2, with unresolved D. CDR3: CASSLKLTTGELFF. CDR3 nucleotide sequence: TGTGCCAGCAGTTTAAAACTGACCACCGGGGAGCTGTTTTTT.